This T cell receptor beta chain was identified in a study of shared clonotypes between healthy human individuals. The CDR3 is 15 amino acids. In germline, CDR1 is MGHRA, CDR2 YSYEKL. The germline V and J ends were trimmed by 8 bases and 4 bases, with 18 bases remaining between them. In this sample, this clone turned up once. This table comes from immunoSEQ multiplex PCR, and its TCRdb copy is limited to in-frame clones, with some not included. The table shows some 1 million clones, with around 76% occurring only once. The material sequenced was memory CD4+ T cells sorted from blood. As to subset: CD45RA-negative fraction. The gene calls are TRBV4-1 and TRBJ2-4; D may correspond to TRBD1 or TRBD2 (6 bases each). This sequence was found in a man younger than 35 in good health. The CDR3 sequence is CASGPGDLMKNIQYF. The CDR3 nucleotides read TGCGCCAGCGGACCAGGGGACTTGATGAAAAACATTCAGTACTTC.